What follows is one T cell receptor (beta chain) and its context. The CDR3 has 14 amino acids. Germline CDR1 SNHLY, CDR2 FYNNEI. Losses at the gene ends were 6 bases for V and 5 bases for J; bases not matched to a gene: 8. This entry comes from a study of blood T cell repertoires in COVID-19. Study-wide context: Samples representing acute and convalescent COVID-19 were sourced from the United States, Italy and Spain. From T cells, B-cell-depleted T cells, or PBMCs came the material, which was cDNA or gDNA.

Per the authors' pipeline: How many nucleated cells were present was estimated from reference gene primer amplification. This table comes from immunoSEQ multiplex PCR, and its TCRdb copy is limited to in-frame clones, with some not included. For V, J and clone size, that table is used; D and trimming come from the DNA. The table lists tens of thousands of clones, about 90% of them singletons. Material: peripheral blood. The chain recombines TRBV2 with TRBJ2-5; 8 bases map to TRBD2. The receptor was isolated from a man aged 45-65 years with COVID-19, enrolled during active disease. In nucleotides, the CDR3 is TGTGCCAGCAGCCCAATTTTAGCGGGGGAGACCCAGTACTTC. Protein product: CASSPILAGETQYF. Looking up the rest from reference TRBV2 and TRBJ2-5 gives the full variable domain: EPEVTQTPSHQVTQMGQEVILRCVPISNHLYFYWYRQILGQKVEFLVSFYNNEISEKSEIFDDQFSVERPDGSNFTLKIRSTKLEDSAMYFCASSPILAGETQYFGPGTRLLVL.